The sequence of this T cell receptor (beta chain) was determined in a study of shared clonotypes between healthy human individuals. Profiled with immunoSEQ multiplex PCR; TCRdb holds only in-frame clones, not every one. The sample consists of about 1 million clones, approximately 76% of them appearing once. Sample: memory CD4+ T cells sorted from blood. Regarding subset: CD45RA-negative fraction. The TCR sequence derives from a man aged 18 to 35 in good health.

CDR3 nucleotides: TGTGCCAGCAGCTTAGTTCCCGGCAGGGACTACGAGCAGTACTTC. Translated: CASSLVPGRDYEQYF. The V call is TRBV11-2, the J call TRBJ2-7, with D possibly matching TRBD1 (5 bases). Trimming shortened V by 1 base and J by 3 bases, and 13 bases separated the two germline ends. The CDR3 loop spans 15 amino acids. Germline CDR1 is SGHAT and CDR2 is FQNNGV.